The clone carrying this TCR beta chain occurred a few times. Its antigen is as yet unknown. Sample time point: patch test 2, 6 weeks after DPC sensitization. The sample's treatment: therapeutic diphenylcyclopropenone sensitization with weekly scalp DPC. MiXCR, run by TCRdb on the RACE reads, gives a single entry per CDR3 protein. The sample includes about 73,000 distinct CDR3 sequences, approximately 9% of them seen just once. The CDR3 runs to 15 residues. Between the trimmed V and J ends, which lost 5 bases and 2 bases, there was a span of 13 bases. The germline gives CDR1 LGHDT, CDR2 YNNKEL (reference sequence). This sample is part of a study of human T cells and chemical hapten exposure. About the study: Epicutaneous patch tests delivered 0.01% DPC to the upper back, with evaluation at 6 days.

Study results and limitations: Those TCRs sitting above 1 in 1000 frequency stayed the same with DPC sensitization.

This TCR was recovered from a woman between 45 and 60 years old with alopecia areata. Some clones in this sample may be carry-over from other donors' samples. The chain couples TRBV3-1 to TRBJ2-1; D might be TRBD2 (6 bases). The sequences come from whole blood, collected in connection with sensitization to the hapten diphenylcyclopropenone (DPC). This chain's CDR3 is CASSSIGGTYNEQFF. The CDR3 DNA reads TGTGCCAGCAGCTCTATAGGCGGGACCTACAATGAGCAGTTCTTC.